Listed here are 27 T cell receptor beta chains from one sample, sequenced in a study of molecular identifiers for immune sequencing clone quantification. One entry per CDR3 protein, called by TCRdb with MiXCR from the PCR reads. The table shows more than 450,000 distinct CDR3 sequences, with 25% occurring only once. The sequencing sample was made of naive CD8+ T cells from blood, with Jurkat cell RNA spiked in. Subset noted: FACS-sorted CD8+CD4-CCR7+CD45RA+ naive T cells. All receptors come from a human donor in good health. Some libraries in this study had Jurkat cell RNA spiked in.

For this clonotype: It may be a read error: a sequence one base away is much more abundant. The genes are TRBV28 and TRBJ1-1; D is uncertain. Germline V lookup: CDR1 MDHEN, CDR2 SYDVKM. This CDR3 comprises 14 residues. In DNA, the CDR3 is TGTGCCGGCAGTTTACCGGGTATGTTCACTGAAGCTTTCTTT. The encoded protein is CAGSLPGMFTEAFF.

The CDR3 protein is CASTMVAVATDTQYF. The CDR3 coding sequence is TGTGCCAGCACCATGGTGGCAGTAGCCACAGATACGCAGTATTTT. The chain carries TRBV28 and TRBJ2-3; D ambiguous. Trimming removed 7 bases at V and 2 bases at J, with 16 bases between. Germline lookup yields CDR1 MDHEN and CDR2 SYDVKM. The CDR3 is made up of 15 amino acids.

The V and J genes are TRBV27 and TRBJ1-1; possible D gene TRBD1, 6 bases. Trimming removed 7 bases from V and 5 bases from J, with 17 bases in between. The CDR3 consists of 14 residues. CDR1 and CDR2 (germline): MNHEY, SMNVEV (reference sequence). The CDR3 sequence: CASMGGYGPTEAFF. DNA for the CDR3: TGTGCCAGCATGGGGGGCTACGGCCCGACTGAAGCTTTCTTT.

This clonotype was detected a few times. For the CDR3, the DNA is TGTGCCAGCAGCCCCGAGGGACTAGGCACCGGGGAGCTGTTTTTT. Translating gives CASSPEGLGTGELFF. The chain links TRBV9 to TRBJ2-2; 8 bases are shared with TRBD2. V was pared by 4 bases and J by 4 bases, with 6 bases of the junction left unmatched. The CDR3 runs to 15 residues. Germline V gene sequence: CDR1 SGDLS, CDR2 YYNGEE.

The chain is built from TRBV7-8 and TRBJ2-1; TRBD2 matches at 8 bases. Germline values: CDR1 SGHVS, CDR2 FQNEAQ. CDR3 length: 14 amino acids. Losses at the gene ends were 6 bases for V and 2 bases for J; bases not matched to a gene: 3. CDR3 DNA sequence: TGTGCCAGCAGAACCGGGGGGGCCTACAATGAGCAGTTCTTC. It is translated as CASRTGGAYNEQFF. The full variable domain, with the rest looked up from reference TRBV7-8 and TRBJ2-1, is GAGVSQSPRYKVAKRGQDVALRCDPISGHVSLFWYQQALGQGPEFLTYFQNEAQLDKSGLPSDRFFAERPEGSVSTLKIQRTQQEDSAVYLCASRTGGAYNEQFFGPGTRLTVL.

Of note for this clonotype: The junction and the germline gene differ at one end; a read error may be behind it. The chain is built from TRBV28 and TRBJ2-6, with D possibly being TRBD1 (5 bases). The CDR3 runs to 15 residues. CDR1 MDHEN and CDR2 SYDVKM come from the germline V gene. The CDR3 region is CASSPRLAGANVLPF. The CDR3 DNA is TGTGCCAGCAGTCCGAGACTGGCTGGGGCCAACGTCCTGCCTTTC.

The table lists this clonotype with a few counts. The junction shows a germline mismatch at one end, possibly a read error. This chain uses TRBV20-1 with TRBJ2-7; D may correspond to TRBD1 or TRBD2 (5 bases each). The CDR3 consists of 12 residues. Germline V gives CDR1 DFQATT, CDR2 SNEGSKA (reference sequence). CDR3 sequence: CSAAGTNYERYF. CDR3 sequence (DNA): TGCAGTGCGGCCGGGACCAACTACGAGCGGTACTTC.

The CDR3 spells CASSQEARPANEKLFF. In nucleotides, the CDR3 is TGCGCCAGCAGCCAAGAAGCGAGGCCGGCTAATGAAAAACTGTTTTTT. This chain links TRBV4-1 with TRBJ1-4; the D is unclear. The germline V gene encodes CDR1 MGHRA and CDR2 YSYEKL. The CDR3 extends over 16 amino acids. Trimming removed 0 bases from V and 3 bases from J, with 11 bases in between.

Only a few counts were recorded for this clonotype. The chain employs TRBV7-9 and TRBJ2-5, with D unresolved. Between the trimmed V and J ends, which lost 0 bases and 5 bases, there was a span of 10 bases. This CDR3 comprises 14 residues. Per germline, CDR1 SEHNR and CDR2 FQNEAQ (reference sequence). The CDR3 coding sequence is TGTGCCAGCAGCTTAGCGCCTGTTGGGGAGACCCAGTACTTC. Amino acid sequence: CASSLAPVGETQYF.

This rearrangement joins TRBV4-1 to TRBJ2-1, with TRBD1 matching 10 bases. V was pared by 1 base and J by 5 bases, with 5 bases of the junction left unmatched. CDR3 length: 16 amino acids. Germline lookup yields CDR1 MGHRA and CDR2 YSYEKL. Here the CDR3 reads CASSQVGTGDHNEQFF. The CDR3 DNA reads as TGCGCCAGCAGCCAAGTAGGGACAGGGGACCACAATGAGCAGTTCTTC.

This clonotype has at least ten counts. This chain uses TRBV9 with TRBJ2-5; the D is unclear. V lost 3 bases and J 1 base, leaving 1 base between the germline ends. The CDR3 length is 11 residues. CDR1 SGDLS and CDR2 YYNGEE come from the germline V gene. As DNA, the CDR3 is TGTGCCAGCAGCGCCCAAGAGACCCAGTACTTC. This sequence encodes CASSAQETQYF.

This clonotype turned up a few times. The chain has TRBV11-3 and TRBJ1-1; 8 positions match TRBD1. Germline values: CDR1 SGHNT, CDR2 YENEEA. The CDR3 loop spans 12 amino acids. With V trimmed by 4 bases and J by 8 bases, 3 bases remained unmatched. CDR3 sequence: CASSSGQGEAFF. CDR3 bases: TGTGCCAGCAGCTCTGGACAGGGCGAAGCTTTCTTT.

The chain has TRBV28 and TRBJ1-6; D perhaps matches TRBD1 (6 bases). Per germline, CDR1 MDHEN and CDR2 SYDVKM. Trimming removed 4 bases from V and 10 bases from J, with 17 bases in between. CDR3 length equals 15 residues. The CDR3: CASSSMRQARSPLHF. CDR3 in DNA: TGTGCCAGCAGTTCAATGAGACAGGCAAGGTCACCCCTCCACTTT.

This rearrangement joins TRBV20-1 to TRBJ2-7, with 12 bases aligning to TRBD1. This CDR3 contains 16 residues. J was trimmed by 3 bases and V by 1 base; bases with no gene match: 7. Per germline, CDR1 DFQATT and CDR2 SNEGSKA (reference sequence). In nucleotides, the CDR3 is TGCAGTGCTAGAGGGGACAGGGGGCCGGCACGCTACGAGCAGTACTTC. Its translation: CSARGDRGPARYEQYF.

DNA of the CDR3: TGTGCCAGCAGCTACGCACCAGCCTCAGGGGGAGAGCAGTACTTC. This gives the protein CASSYAPASGGEQYF. This chain connects TRBV7-6 to TRBJ2-7; 7 bases are a match to TRBD1. CDR1 and CDR2 (germline): SGHVS, FNYEAQ. The V segment lost 4 bases and the J segment 7 bases; nucleotides outside the gene matches: 13. The CDR3 is made up of 15 amino acids.

V gene TRBV10-3 combines with J gene TRBJ2-3, with D unresolved. V was trimmed by 3 bases and J by 10 bases, leaving 23 bases between them. This CDR3 has 16 amino acids. Germline CDR1 reads ENHRY; CDR2 reads SYGVKD. In DNA, the CDR3 is TGTGCCATCAGTGACGCCAAAGTACCCTACCCTACGTCGCAGTATTTT. It yields the protein CAISDAKVPYPTSQYF.

This sequence joins TRBV29-1 and TRBJ2-1; 9 bases map to TRBD2. The CDR3 runs to 13 residues. Losses at the gene ends were 8 bases for V and 2 bases for J; bases not matched to a gene: 4. From germline, CDR1 is SQVTM and CDR2 ANQGSEA. CDR3 DNA: TGCAGCAACAGGACTAGCGCCTACAATGAGCAGTTCTTC. It is translated as CSNRTSAYNEQFF.

With regard to this clonotype: Its ends do not fully match the called genes, so a read error is possible. The V and J genes are TRBV6-6 and TRBJ1-1; D gene ambiguous. The CDR3 loop spans 14 amino acids. Germline assignment: CDR1 MNHNY and CDR2 SVGAGI (reference sequence). The CDR3 region has the DNA TGTGCCAGCAGTTACAGGGATCAGAACACTGAAGCTCTCTTT. It is translated as CASSYRDQNTEALF.

Notes on this clonotype: A read error may be the cause here, since a much bigger clone is one base away. This chain connects TRBV12-3 or TRBV12-4 to TRBJ2-7, with 9 bases fitting TRBD1. The CDR3 is 13 amino acids. In DNA, the CDR3 is TGTACCAGCAGGGGGACAGGGTCCTACGAGCAGTACTTC. Translating gives CTSRGTGSYEQYF.

The CDR3 DNA follows: TGTGCCAGCAGCTTCTCCAGGGGGCCCTACAATGAGCAGTTCTTC. It encodes CASSFSRGPYNEQFF. The rearrangement uses TRBV5-6 and TRBJ2-1; the match to TRBD1 covers 8 bases. V lost 2 bases, J lost 2 bases, and 3 bases stayed unmatched. This CDR3 region has 15 residues. Germline CDR1 reads SGHDT; CDR2 reads YYEEEE.

This chain connects TRBV20-1 to TRBJ2-7, with TRBD2 identical over 7 bases. Germline CDR1 and CDR2: DFQATT and SNEGSKA (reference sequence). The CDR3 sequence is 13 residues long. After removal of 2 bases from V and 2 bases from J, the junction contained 3 bases not matched to a gene. The CDR3, as DNA: TGCAGTGCTAGACCCCGGGGGGCCTACGAGCAGTACTTC. It encodes CSARPRGAYEQYF.

At least ten counts were recorded for this clonotype. V usage is TRBV29-1 and J usage is TRBJ2-3, with unresolved D. V was pared by 6 bases and J by 2 bases, with 9 bases between. The CDR3 is 12 amino acids. Germline V gene sequence: CDR1 SQVTM, CDR2 ANQGSEA. In DNA, the CDR3 is TGCAGCGTCGTACCAGTCACAGATACGCAGTATTTT. This gives the protein CSVVPVTDTQYF.

This clonotype was detected many times. V and J are TRBV6-5 and TRBJ1-5, with D possibly TRBD1 on 6 matching bases. Germline loops: CDR1 MNHEY, CDR2 SVGAGI. V was pared by 5 bases and J by 6 bases, with 14 bases between. The CDR3 spans 14 residues. The CDR3 DNA is TGTGCCAGCAGTCCCGGGGGCGCGGGTCAGCCCCAGCATTTT. It specifies CASSPGGAGQPQHF.

J is TRBJ1-1 and V is TRBV10-3, with unresolved D. Germline V gene sequence: CDR1 ENHRY, CDR2 SYGVKD. The CDR3 extends over 16 amino acids. Trimming stripped 3 bases from V and 0 bases from J, with 14 bases between. The CDR3 nucleotides read TGTGCCATCAGTGATAAGACGGATCTACTGAACACTGAAGCTTTCTTT. Translation gives CAISDKTDLLNTEAFF.

This clonotype has just a few counts. This sequence joins TRBV6-6 and TRBJ2-3; 9 bases line up with TRBD1. Germline V lookup: CDR1 MNHNY, CDR2 SVGAGI (reference sequence). CDR3 length: 16 residues. After removal of 6 bases from V and 6 bases from J, the junction contained 13 bases not matched to a gene. The CDR3 region has the DNA TGTGCCAGCAGCCCGGACAGGGGAGGCACTTTGGATACGCAGTATTTT. It specifies CASSPDRGGTLDTQYF.

The chain joins TRBV19 to TRBJ2-1; possible D gene TRBD2, 6 bases. The CDR3 sequence is 16 residues long. Trimming removed 3 bases from V and 4 bases from J, with 16 bases in between. CDR1 and CDR2 (germline): LNHDA, SQIVND (reference sequence). Here the CDR3 reads CASSISLASSYNEQFF. The DNA of the CDR3 is TGTGCCAGTAGTATCAGCCTAGCGTCCTCTTACAATGAGCAGTTCTTC.

In its sample, this clonotype was seen a few times. The V and J genes are TRBV7-9 and TRBJ1-6; D gene unclear. The CDR3 covers 15 residues. V was pared by 0 bases and J by 5 bases, with 8 bases between. Looked up from germline, CDR1 is SEHNR and CDR2 is FQNEAQ (reference sequence). The CDR3: CASSLARTNNSPLHF. The CDR3 DNA sequence: TGTGCCAGCAGCTTAGCCCGGACCAATAATTCACCCCTCCACTTT. Filled out from reference TRBV7-9 and TRBJ1-6, the complete variable domain reads DTGVSQNPRHKITKRGQNVTFRCDPISEHNRLYWYRQTLGQGPEFLTYFQNEAQLEKSRLLSDRFSAERPKGSFSTLEIQRTEQGDSAMYLCASSLARTNNSPLHFGNGTRLTVT.